A selection of T cell receptor beta chains follows, all from one sample in a study of T cells in localized non-small cell lung cancer. Produced via immunoSEQ multiplex PCR; TCRdb's table is partial and in-frame only. The sample carries 1,200 to 1,500 clones, over 20% recorded once. The material was lung tumor tissue, obtained before any cancer treatment. The source is a male donor aged 60 or older with stage III squamous cell lung carcinoma. The CDR3 runs from the conserved cysteine through the conserved F or W.

v_gene	CDR3aa
TRBV6-8	CASSYGGGGGSPLHF
TRBV11-3	CASSLGQGQETQYF
TRBV11-3	CASSLSKTNEKLFF
TRBV19	CASSDRGPHGYTF
TRBV25-1	CASSAAVDEQFF
TRBV11-3	CASSLGPTDGTEAFF
TRBV9	CASSVGVAGPTDTQYF
TRBV6-8	CASTEGAAGGSGGYTF
TRBV4-1	CASSQDFPGNTEAFF
TRBV11-3	CASSLVGQYYNEQFF
TRBV19	CAAKTAYDSNQPQHF
TRBV5-1	CASSSYQGSGNTIYF
TRBV11-3	CASRVWYGNQPQHF
TRBV4-1	CASSPSAGTDTQYF
TRBV11-3	CASERDSTSGNTIYF
TRBV15	CATSPPRGDYGYTF
TRBV6-8	CASTLQGALGTPLHF
TRBV11-3	CASSLQGPQNQPQHF
TRBV18	CASSPGQGEKLFF
TRBV25-1	CASRAQGSINYGYTF
TRBV15	CATGRPGGAYTGELFF
TRBV6-8	CASMREEGASYGYTF
TRBV6-8	CASFGLGADKSNYGYTF
TRBV18	CASSLLTTFRDSSNYGYTF
TRBV28	CASSSLGGTEAFF
TRBV5-1	CASSSGGASILETQYF
TRBV11-3	CASSGKTGATYNEQFF
TRBV6-8	CASRRSEGGYNSPLHF
TRBV6-8	CASGQTGGLYNEQFF
TRBV19	CASSRDQRVDNEQFF
TRBV6-8	CASRPGQAVYQPQHF
TRBV19	CASSIVNNQPQHF
TRBV5-1	CASSLGQVYGDEQYF
TRBV6-8	CASSYGLTGSTDTQYF
TRBV6-8	CASKVATSYNEQFF
TRBV30	CAWRIAGGSYSYEQYF
TRBV6-8	CASNPRGQGNTEAFF
TRBV6-8	CASREVGGPSSSGNTIYF
TRBV14	CASSLEGRAAETQYF
TRBV11-3	CASRSGRAGYEQYF
TRBV9	CASSLEGFTDTQYF
TRBV28	CASTGSSYNSPLHF
TRBV19	CASRPGQGAGETQYF
TRBV11-3	CASSEGGASGSVEQFF
TRBV11-3	CASSLGWGFEKSSYNEQFF
TRBV15	CATSNTAASPNTEAFF
TRBV9	CASSGPKGQGGPEAFF
TRBV11-3	CASSLGMRGTEAFF